This T cell receptor (beta chain) was observed in a study of tumor-infiltrating lymphocytes in primary liver carcinoma. A constant-region primer served to make TCR beta cDNA from around 500 ng total RNA. The TCR beta library was amplified through three nested multiplex PCR rounds in a modified ARM-PCR procedure. TRBV1-TRBV30 forward primers paired with a C-beta reverse primer drove the first two PCR rounds, around 10 cycles each. TCRdb re-analysed the multiplex PCR reads in MiXCR, keeping a single row per CDR3 protein. This sample carries fewer than 200,000 distinct CDR3 sequences, approximately 86% of them seen once, and the ten largest clones take about a sixth. CDR1 and CDR2 from the germline V gene are SGHAT and FQNNGV. The CDR3 spans 15 residues. With respect to this clonotype: Germline and junction disagree at one end, which may indicate a read error.

Bulk tissue was left unsorted, and RNA and DNA were co-extracted from 20-30 mg of it. The clonotype was recovered from a man aged 40-50 years with primary liver carcinoma and hepatitis B virus infection. The specimen was tumor tissue from primary liver carcinoma. The gene calls are TRBV11-2 and TRBJ2-7, with 9 bases lining up with TRBD1. The CDR3 is CASSLRRTGENEQYF. CDR3 sequence (DNA): TGTGCAAGCAGCTTACGACGGACAGGGGAAAACGAGCAGTACTTT.